The 8 T cell receptor beta chains below were found in one sample sequenced in a study of blood T cell repertoires in COVID-19. Produced via immunoSEQ multiplex PCR; TCRdb's table is partial and in-frame only. The sample includes around 260,000 clones, about 85% of them seen just once. Sequencing was carried out using peripheral blood. The receptor set was obtained from a human donor with COVID-19, enrolled during active disease. The donor label of this sample is uncertain.

The chain is built from TRBV19 and TRBJ2-7; D ambiguous. The CDR3 runs to 14 residues. CDR1 and CDR2 from the germline V gene are LNHDA and SQIVND (reference sequence). The V and J ends lost 0 bases and 3 bases respectively, with 9 bases between them. The CDR3 region has the DNA TGTGCCAGTAGTATAGATAAAGCCGGCTACGAGCAGTACTTC. It is translated as CASSIDKAGYEQYF.

V gene TRBV7-2 combines with J gene TRBJ2-7, with D maybe TRBD2 (5 bases). The germline V gene encodes CDR1 SGHTA and CDR2 FQGNSA. Trimming cost V 5 bases and J 1 base, with 15 bases left between them. This CDR3 has 15 amino acids. CDR3: CASSPGLPGSYEQYF. DNA for the CDR3: TGTGCCAGCAGCCCTGGACTCCCTGGGTCCTACGAGCAGTACTTC.

This clone was seen once. The genes are TRBV5-4 and TRBJ2-7; 12 bases fit TRBD2. CDR1 is SGHNT, CDR2 YYREEE, per germline (reference sequence). V lost 0 bases to trimming and J lost 6 bases; unmatched junction nucleotides: 4. The length of the CDR3 is 15 residues. The CDR3 here is CASSLGLAGDSEQYF. As DNA, the CDR3 is TGTGCCAGCAGCTTGGGACTAGCGGGAGATAGCGAGCAGTACTTC.

This sequence joins TRBV10-2 and TRBJ2-3, with 9 bases aligning to TRBD2. The length of the CDR3 is 16 residues. The germline V gene has CDR1 WSHSY and CDR2 SAAADI. With V trimmed by 5 bases and J by 4 bases, 10 bases remained unmatched. CDR3 amino acids: CASSTGFAGGSDTQYF. CDR3 nucleotide sequence: TGCGCCAGCAGTACCGGCTTTGCGGGAGGGTCAGATACGCAGTATTTT.

In this sample, this clone turned up once. The genes are TRBV7-3 and TRBJ1-1; TRBD1 might be the D (6 bases). The germline V and J ends were trimmed by 5 bases and 0 bases, with 13 bases remaining between them. The CDR3 extends over 15 amino acids. Germline CDR1 reads SGHTA; CDR2 reads FQGTGA. The CDR3 sequence: CASSPPQGMNTEAFF. CDR3 coding DNA: TGTGCCAGCAGCCCCCCTCAGGGGATGAACACTGAAGCTTTCTTT.

This rearrangement joins TRBV5-1 to TRBJ2-1, with TRBD1 matching over 9 bases. CDR3 size: 12 residues. Germline CDR1 and CDR2: SGHRS and YFSETQ. The junction had 0 bases not matched to a gene; V was cut back by 3 bases and J by 8 bases. The CDR3 sequence: CASSWTGDEQFF. CDR3 nucleotides: TGCGCCAGCAGCTGGACAGGGGATGAGCAGTTCTTC.

The chain is built from TRBV30 and TRBJ2-1; TRBD2 is a possible D gene (6 bases). The CDR3 runs 14 residues. Germline V gene data show CDR1 as GTSNPN and CDR2 as SVGIG (reference sequence). V was cut by 5 bases and J by 3 bases, with 14 bases left in between. This chain's CDR3 is CAWYRDWGYNEQFF. DNA for the CDR3: TGTGCCTGGTACCGGGACTGGGGCTACAATGAGCAGTTCTTC.

This chain links TRBV2 with TRBJ1-3, with TRBD1 identical over 9 bases. The trim removed 6 bases at V and 4 bases at J, leaving 4 bases unmatched. The germline CDR1 and CDR2 sequences are SNHLY and FYNNEI. The CDR3 has 14 amino acids. CDR3 nucleotide sequence: TGTGCCAGCAGGGGGACAGGGAGGGGAAACACCATATATTTT. Protein sequence: CASRGTGRGNTIYF.